This paragraph reports one T cell receptor (beta chain). The data belong to a study of blood T cell repertoires in COVID-19. Study-level information: Sources were T cells, B-cell-depleted T cells, or PBMCs; the material itself was cDNA or gDNA.

Germline loops: CDR1 MGHRA, CDR2 YSYEKL. V was cut by 3 bases and J by 0 bases, with 12 bases left in between. The CDR3 runs 15 residues. TCRdb keeps only in-frame clones here, not all; method: immunoSEQ multiplex PCR. This table holds 220,000 or so clones, approximately 80% found once. This TCR was sampled from a woman in her sixties who had recovered from COVID-19. The V and J genes are TRBV4-1 and TRBJ2-7, with a possible D match to TRBD2 (6 bases). The sequenced sample was peripheral blood. The CDR3 loop is CASSQGTQSSYEQYF. The CDR3 bases are TGCGCCAGCAGCCAGGGGACTCAGAGCTCCTACGAGCAGTACTTC.